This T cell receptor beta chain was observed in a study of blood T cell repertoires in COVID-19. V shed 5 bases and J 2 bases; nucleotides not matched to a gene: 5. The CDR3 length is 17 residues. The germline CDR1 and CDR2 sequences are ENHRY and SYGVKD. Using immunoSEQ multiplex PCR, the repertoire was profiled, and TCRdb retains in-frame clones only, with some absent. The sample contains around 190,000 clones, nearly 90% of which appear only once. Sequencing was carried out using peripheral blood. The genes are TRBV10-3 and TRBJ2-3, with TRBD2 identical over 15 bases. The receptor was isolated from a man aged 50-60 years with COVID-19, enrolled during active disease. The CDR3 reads CAISPGLAGGPTDTQYF. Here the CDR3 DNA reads TGTGCCATCAGTCCGGGACTAGCGGGGGGTCCCACAGATACGCAGTATTTT.